The 32 T cell receptor beta chains presented below share a single source sample, sequenced in a study of CD8 T cells in ankylosing spondylitis. TCRdb reprocessed the 5' RACE reads via MiXCR and lists one record per CDR3 protein. Found here are a few hundred thousand distinct CDR3 sequences, roughly 25% of them singletons; the top ten hold roughly 0.67%. The specimen sequenced was blood, either unsorted or a sorted T cell fraction (not recorded which). These receptors were collected from a male donor with ankylosing spondylitis or in good health (not recorded which).

This clonotype was found many times. This chain joins TRBV12-3 or TRBV12-4 and TRBJ2-3; 9 nucleotides line up with TRBD1. Unmatched junction bases numbered 3, after V lost 2 bases and J lost 3 bases. This CDR3 has 15 amino acids. The CDR3, as DNA: TGTGCCAGCAGTTTAAACAGGGGGCGGACAGATACGCAGTATTTT. Its translation: CASSLNRGRTDTQYF.

In its sample, this clonotype was seen a few times. The chain is built from TRBV29-1 and TRBJ2-3; 8 nucleotides align to TRBD2. Germline V gene sequence: CDR1 SQVTM, CDR2 ANQGSEA. The junction had 6 bases not matched to a gene; V was cut back by 3 bases and J by 4 bases. The CDR3 totals 14 residues. CDR3 region: CSVEGSGVSDTQYF. For the CDR3, the DNA is TGCAGCGTTGAGGGTAGCGGGGTATCAGATACGCAGTATTTT.

The CDR3 sequence is CASSLRLGLSYGYTF. The CDR3 bases are TGTGCCAGCAGCTTGAGGTTGGGGTTAAGCTATGGCTACACCTTC. The chain recombines TRBV5-4 with TRBJ1-2, with D unresolved. The V end was cut by 1 base, the J end by 4 bases, with 14 bases between. Germline V CDR1 and CDR2: SGHNT, YYREEE (reference sequence). This CDR3 spans 15 amino acids.

The chain couples TRBV18 to TRBJ2-1; D is possibly TRBD2 (7 bases). V lost 2 bases, J lost 4 bases, and 12 bases lay in between. Germline lookup yields CDR1 KGHSH and CDR2 LQKENI. The CDR3 extends over 15 amino acids. CDR3 protein: CASSPGGARYNEQFF. The CDR3 bases are TGTGCCAGCTCACCAGGGGGGGCGAGATACAATGAGCAGTTCTTC. The full variable domain, with the rest looked up from reference TRBV18 and TRBJ2-1, is NAGVMQNPRHLVRRRGQEARLRCSPMKGHSHVYWYRQLPEEGLKFMVYLQKENIIDESGMPKERFSAEFPKEGPSILRIQQVVRGDSAAYFCASSPGGARYNEQFFGPGTRLTVL.

This clonotype was observed at least ten times. The V gene is TRBV29-1, the J gene TRBJ2-7; 7 bases fit TRBD1. V trimming: 2 bases; J trimming: 6 bases; junction bases outside the gene matches: 7. In germline, CDR1 is SQVTM, CDR2 ANQGSEA. The length of the CDR3 is 13 residues. CDR3 amino acids: CSVEPDRAGEQYF. The CDR3 DNA reads as TGCAGCGTTGAACCTGACAGGGCCGGCGAGCAGTACTTC.

This clonotype was counted at least ten times. This chain joins TRBV20-1 and TRBJ2-1; no reliable D call. This CDR3 is built from 14 residues. Trimming left V 3 bases short and J 2 bases short, with 11 bases between. CDR1 and CDR2 (germline): DFQATT, SNEGSKA (reference sequence). CDR3 protein: CSARTPITYNEQFF. CDR3 in DNA: TGCAGTGCTAGGACACCTATAACCTACAATGAGCAGTTCTTC.

In its sample, this clonotype was seen many times. V gene TRBV2 combines with J gene TRBJ1-2; 9 bases are a match to TRBD1. CDR1 and CDR2 (germline): SNHLY, FYNNEI. V was clipped by 7 bases and J by 2 bases; unmatched bases: 5. CDR3 length equals 14 residues. CDR3 sequence (DNA): TGTGCCAGCAACAAAGACAGGGGGAACTATGGCTACACCTTC. As protein: CASNKDRGNYGYTF. Full variable domain (missing parts from reference TRBV2 and TRBJ1-2): EPEVTQTPSHQVTQMGQEVILRCVPISNHLYFYWYRQILGQKVEFLVSFYNNEISEKSEIFDDQFSVERPDGSNFTLKIRSTKLEDSAMYFCASNKDRGNYGYTFGSGTRLTVV.

In its sample, this clonotype was seen a few times. The rearrangement links TRBV20-1 to TRBJ2-7; D is possibly TRBD2 (6 bases). The germline CDR1 and CDR2 sequences are DFQATT and SNEGSKA (reference sequence). V lost 6 bases and J 9 bases, leaving 12 bases between the germline ends. This CDR3 has 10 residues. CDR3 in DNA: TGCAGTGCCCCGACTAGTCGGCAGTACTTC. Translation: CSAPTSRQYF.

J is TRBJ1-2 and V is TRBV12-3 or TRBV12-4; 8 bases are a match to TRBD1. V dropped 6 bases and J dropped 3; count of bases not matched to a gene: 6. CDR3 length equals 14 residues. The DNA for the CDR3 is TGTGCCAGCAGATCCGGACAGGGAGACTATGGCTACACCTTC. Translated, it gives CASRSGQGDYGYTF.

This clonotype occurred many times. This sequence joins TRBV10-1 and TRBJ2-4, with D uncertain. In germline, CDR1 is WNHNN, CDR2 SYGVQD (reference sequence). This CDR3 contains 13 residues. Trimming left V 5 bases short and J 8 bases short, with 13 bases between. DNA of the CDR3: TGCGCCAGCAGTCTCCCGGGTGAGGACATTCAGTACTTC. Its protein is CASSLPGEDIQYF.

This clonotype was observed at least ten times. V and J are TRBV20-1 and TRBJ2-5, with D unclear. This CDR3 spans 14 amino acids. Trimming removed 6 bases from V and 4 bases from J, with 18 bases in between. Germline V gene data show CDR1 as DFQATT and CDR2 as SNEGSKA (reference sequence). The CDR3 here is CSAEIPGVPETQYF. The DNA for the CDR3 is TGCAGTGCCGAGATCCCTGGGGTTCCAGAGACCCAGTACTTC.

This clonotype was picked up many times. This rearrangement joins TRBV12-3 or TRBV12-4 to TRBJ2-5, with D possibly being TRBD2 (6 bases). This CDR3 is 14 amino acids long. Deletions cut 6 bases from V and 2 bases from J, with 13 bases between. In nucleotides, the CDR3 is TGTGCCAGCAGCCCCGCGGGGAAGCAAGAGACCCAGTACTTC. Translating it yields CASSPAGKQETQYF.

The table lists this clonotype with many counts. The chain is built from TRBV9 and TRBJ2-4; D unresolved. The CDR3 has 14 residues. Per germline, CDR1 SGDLS and CDR2 YYNGEE. The V gene lost 1 base and the J gene lost 0 bases, with 5 bases spanning the gap. CDR3 residues: CASSVTQAKNIQYF. Here the CDR3 DNA reads TGTGCCAGCAGCGTAACACAAGCCAAAAACATTCAGTACTTC.

The chain has TRBV12-3 or TRBV12-4 and TRBJ2-1; 7 bases map to TRBD2. CDR3 size: 15 residues. V shed 7 bases, J shed 2 bases, and the junction held 8 bases outside the gene matches. CDR3: CASILWRGTYNEQFF. The CDR3 DNA follows: TGTGCCAGCATCTTATGGCGGGGGACCTACAATGAGCAGTTCTTC.

This chain connects TRBV20-1 to TRBJ1-5; possibly TRBD1 for D (5 bases). Germline lookup yields CDR1 DFQATT and CDR2 SNEGSKA (reference sequence). This CDR3 spans 14 amino acids. V shed 3 bases and J shed 1 base, with 10 bases lying between them. This chain's CDR3 is CSARGLLSNQPQHF. The CDR3 DNA sequence: TGCAGTGCTAGGGGACTCCTAAGCAATCAGCCCCAGCATTTT.

This clonotype was observed a handful of times. The chain recombines TRBV29-1 with TRBJ2-1, with 7 bases that match TRBD1. Losses at the gene ends were 7 bases for V and 7 bases for J; bases not matched to a gene: 10. Germline V gene sequence: CDR1 SQVTM, CDR2 ANQGSEA. CDR3 length: 13 amino acids. The CDR3 DNA is TGCAGCGGGGGACAGCTGCTCATAAATGAGCAGTTCTTC. It encodes CSGGQLLINEQFF.

This clonotype was picked up many times. The J gene is TRBJ2-3, the V gene TRBV20-1; 8 positions agree with TRBD2. CDR1 and CDR2 from the germline V gene are DFQATT and SNEGSKA (reference sequence). This CDR3 has 14 amino acids. The trim removed 6 bases at V and 2 bases at J, leaving 7 bases unmatched. The CDR3 is CSAGGGGITDTQYF. The DNA of the CDR3 is TGCAGTGCAGGAGGCGGGGGGATCACAGATACGCAGTATTTT.

In nucleotides, the CDR3 is TGTGCCAGCAGTGAACGGGGACGGCGCAATCAGCCCCAGCATTTT. It codes for CASSERGRRNQPQHF. The chain couples TRBV2 to TRBJ1-5, with D possibly matching TRBD1 (5 bases). The CDR3 totals 15 residues. Trimming stripped 2 bases from V and 2 bases from J, with 10 bases between. The germline V gene has CDR1 SNHLY and CDR2 FYNNEI.

This clonotype has at least ten counts. The chain employs TRBV20-1 and TRBJ2-7, with 7 nucleotides matching TRBD1. The CDR3 contains 15 residues. V lost 2 bases, J lost 9 bases, and 16 bases stayed unmatched. CDR1 is DFQATT and CDR2 is SNEGSKA in the germline V gene (reference sequence). The DNA for the CDR3 is TGCAGTGCTAGAAACCGGGACAGTAGGTTGTTTGGGCAGTACTTC. The encoded protein is CSARNRDSRLFGQYF.

This clonotype was seen only a few times. CDR3: CASSYPKGGDEQFF. The CDR3 DNA is TGTGCCAGCAGTTACCCGAAAGGGGGCGATGAGCAGTTCTTC. The V gene is TRBV6-5, the J gene TRBJ2-1, with 7 nucleotides matching TRBD1. Germline V gene lookup returns CDR1 MNHEY and CDR2 SVGAGI. The CDR3 runs to 14 residues. V was clipped by 2 bases and J by 8 bases; unmatched bases: 6.

The chain links TRBV20-1 to TRBJ1-5, with D unresolved. Trimming pared 0 bases from V and 3 bases from J, leaving 9 bases between. Per the germline V gene, CDR1 is DFQATT and CDR2 is SNEGSKA (reference sequence). CDR3 size: 14 residues. The CDR3 region is CSARDLAINQPQHF. The CDR3 DNA follows: TGCAGTGCTAGAGATCTGGCAATCAATCAGCCCCAGCATTTT.

This clonotype was detected a few times. The V and J genes are TRBV20-1 and TRBJ2-5; TRBD2 agrees at 7 bases. This CDR3 region has 14 residues. After removal of 4 bases from V and 2 bases from J, the junction contained 7 bases not matched to a gene. Per germline, CDR1 DFQATT and CDR2 SNEGSKA (reference sequence). This chain's CDR3 is CSAILSGAQETQYF. The CDR3 DNA reads as TGCAGTGCTATCCTAAGCGGGGCGCAAGAGACCCAGTACTTC.

This clonotype appeared many times. J is TRBJ1-2 and V is TRBV2; 9 nucleotides agree with TRBD1. After removal of 6 bases from V and 4 bases from J, the junction contained 6 bases not matched to a gene. CDR1 and CDR2 (germline): SNHLY, FYNNEI. This CDR3 region has 14 residues. The CDR3 sequence: CASSADRGGYGYTF. The CDR3 DNA follows: TGTGCCAGCAGCGCGGACAGGGGAGGCTATGGCTACACCTTC.

The sample holds a few counts of this clonotype. The chain employs TRBV18 and TRBJ2-7, with TRBD2 matching 9 bases. Losses at the gene ends were 2 bases for V and 3 bases for J; bases not matched to a gene: 8. Per germline, CDR1 KGHSH and CDR2 LQKENI. CDR3 length equals 16 residues. The CDR3: CASSPSVGLAFYEQYF. The DNA for the CDR3 is TGTGCCAGCTCACCATCCGTCGGACTAGCGTTCTACGAGCAGTACTTC.

The CDR3 spells CASSIRDTNYGYTF. CDR3 bases: TGTGCCAGTAGTATAAGGGACACTAACTATGGCTACACCTTC. The gene calls are TRBV19 and TRBJ1-2; perhaps TRBD1 as D (6 bases). The CDR3 has 14 amino acids. Germline values: CDR1 LNHDA, CDR2 SQIVND (reference sequence). Trimming removed 2 bases at V and 0 bases at J, with 7 bases between.

This chain uses TRBV20-1 with TRBJ1-1; possible D gene TRBD1, 6 bases. The ends were cut back, 6 bases at V and 1 base at J, with 12 bases in the middle. Germline CDR1 is DFQATT and CDR2 is SNEGSKA (reference sequence). The CDR3 spans 13 residues. In DNA form, the CDR3 reads TGCAGTGCCAAAAAACAGGGGAACACTGAAGCTTTCTTT. It yields the protein CSAKKQGNTEAFF.

This chain links TRBV3-1 with TRBJ2-5; the match to TRBD2 covers 11 bases. The V gene end was trimmed by 4 bases and the J gene end by 4 bases; junction bases not matched to a gene: 8. Germline CDR1 LGHDT, CDR2 YNNKEL (reference sequence). The CDR3 length is 16 residues. CDR3 protein: CASSRTSGGFRETQYF. The DNA for the CDR3 is TGTGCCAGCAGCCGCACTAGCGGGGGCTTCCGAGAGACCCAGTACTTC.

In this sample, this clonotype turned up many times. The rearrangement joins TRBV4-2 to TRBJ2-3; D might be TRBD2 (6 bases). Germline CDR1 is LGHNA and CDR2 is YNFKEQ. The CDR3 covers 12 residues. The V gene lost 3 bases and the J gene lost 6 bases, with 7 bases spanning the gap. The CDR3 nucleotides are TGTGCCAGCAGCCATGGAGGGGATACGCAGTATTTT. Residues: CASSHGGDTQYF.

This chain links TRBV20-1 with TRBJ1-6; D ambiguous. Trimming removed 6 bases from V and 13 bases from J, with 22 bases in between. Germline V lookup: CDR1 DFQATT, CDR2 SNEGSKA (reference sequence). The CDR3 is 14 residues long. For the CDR3, the DNA is TGCAGTGCCTCTGAGTTCCAGAATATTACCCCCCTCCACTTT. This sequence encodes CSASEFQNITPLHF.

The chain couples TRBV4-2 to TRBJ2-3; TRBD2 agrees at 10 bases. CDR3 length equals 18 residues. The V gene end was trimmed by 0 bases and the J gene end by 2 bases; junction bases not matched to a gene: 8. Germline loops: CDR1 LGHNA, CDR2 YNFKEQ. For the CDR3, the DNA is TGTGCCAGCAGCCAAGATGGTAGCGGGGGGTCCTACACAGATACGCAGTATTTT. Its protein is CASSQDGSGGSYTDTQYF.

The chain couples TRBV15 to TRBJ2-7, with D possibly matching TRBD2 (6 bases). The CDR3 sequence is 14 residues long. V gave up 1 base and J gave up 0 bases, with 7 bases separating them. From germline, CDR1 is LNHNV and CDR2 YYDKDF (reference sequence). CDR3 in DNA: TGTGCCACCAGCAGAGGGGGGGTCTCCTACGAGCAGTACTTC. Its protein is CATSRGGVSYEQYF.

Ten or more counts support this clonotype. As DNA, the CDR3 is TGCAGTGCTAGTGAACAGGGGGCCTACGAGCAGTACTTC. Amino acids: CSASEQGAYEQYF. The chain combines TRBV20-1 with TRBJ2-7; 8 nucleotides line up with TRBD1. This CDR3 is 13 amino acids long. Germline CDR1 reads DFQATT; CDR2 reads SNEGSKA (reference sequence). Unmatched junction bases numbered 3, after V lost 3 bases and J lost 2 bases.